The 7 T cell receptor beta chains listed next were all sequenced from one sample in a study of T-cell memory formation after mild COVID-19. Each CDR3 protein is one row after TCRdb ran MiXCR on the 5' RACE reads. The data show about 410,000 distinct CDR3 sequences, less than 25% seen once. The sequenced sample consisted of PBMCs or a T cell subset sorted from them (not recorded which). The origin of the receptors is an adult woman who had mild COVID-19 (a few samples of this study predate the infection). Cell type and time point are not known.

The sample holds a few counts of this clonotype. The rearrangement joins TRBV7-9 to TRBJ2-1, with TRBD1 identical over 8 bases. The CDR3 loop spans 14 amino acids. Germline V gene lookup returns CDR1 SEHNR and CDR2 FQNEAQ (reference sequence). Trimming took 3 bases from V and 7 from J; bases not matched to a gene: 5. The CDR3 coding sequence is TGTGCCAGCAGCTTCTACGACAGGGGTAATGAGCAGTTCTTC. It codes for CASSFYDRGNEQFF.

The chain employs TRBV5-1 and TRBJ2-3; 11 bases line up with TRBD2. Losses at the gene ends were 6 bases for V and 1 base for J; bases not matched to a gene: 10. Germline V lookup: CDR1 SGHRS, CDR2 YFSETQ. The CDR3 extends over 17 amino acids. The CDR3: CASTSDLTSGGTDTQYF. CDR3 nucleotides: TGCGCCAGCACCTCTGACTTGACTAGCGGGGGCACAGATACGCAGTATTTT.

This clonotype was detected only a few times. This chain uses TRBV5-1 with TRBJ2-1; 8 nucleotides align to TRBD2. Trimming at V came to 6 bases and at J to 4 bases, leaving 9 bases not matched to a gene. In germline, CDR1 is SGHRS, CDR2 YFSETQ. The CDR3 sequence is 15 residues long. Written as DNA, the CDR3 is TGCGCCAGCACCCAAGCGGGGGCGTTATACAATGAGCAGTTCTTC. Its protein is CASTQAGALYNEQFF.

In this sample, this clonotype turned up many times. This chain uses TRBV12-3 or TRBV12-4 with TRBJ2-4; 9 nucleotides match TRBD2. This CDR3 has 16 residues. Trimming took 5 bases from V and 10 from J; bases not matched to a gene: 15. CDR3 coding DNA: TGTGCCAGCAGTGTGACTAGCGGTCTGGGAGATCGGATTCAGTACTTC. Protein sequence: CASSVTSGLGDRIQYF.

The CDR3 coding sequence is TGCGCCAGCAGCTTGATTGGCAGGGGGAAAGAGACCCAGTACTTC. Translated, it gives CASSLIGRGKETQYF. The J gene is TRBJ2-5, the V gene TRBV5-1, with TRBD1 matching over 7 bases. J gave up 3 bases and V 1 base, and 6 bases lay outside the gene matches. The CDR3 consists of 15 residues. Germline CDR1 reads SGHRS; CDR2 reads YFSETQ.

This clonotype has only a few counts. This chain joins TRBV7-6 and TRBJ2-1, with D perhaps matching TRBD2 (6 bases). CDR1 SGHVS and CDR2 FNYEAQ come from the germline V gene. V was pared by 10 bases and J by 7 bases, with 14 bases between. The length of the CDR3 is 12 residues. The CDR3 region has the DNA TGTGCCACCGGGGGAGTTAATAATGAGCAGTTCTTC. Translated: CATGGVNNEQFF.

J is TRBJ2-1 and V is TRBV5-1, with a possible D match to TRBD2 (7 bases). V lost 0 bases to trimming and J lost 6 bases, with 22 bases between them. The CDR3 consists of 18 residues. Germline V CDR1 and CDR2: SGHRS, YFSETQ. The CDR3 region has the DNA TGCGCCAGCAGCTTGGAGCCGGGGGGCCTGAGTAGTGGCAATGAGCAGTTCTTC. Encoded protein: CASSLEPGGLSSGNEQFF.